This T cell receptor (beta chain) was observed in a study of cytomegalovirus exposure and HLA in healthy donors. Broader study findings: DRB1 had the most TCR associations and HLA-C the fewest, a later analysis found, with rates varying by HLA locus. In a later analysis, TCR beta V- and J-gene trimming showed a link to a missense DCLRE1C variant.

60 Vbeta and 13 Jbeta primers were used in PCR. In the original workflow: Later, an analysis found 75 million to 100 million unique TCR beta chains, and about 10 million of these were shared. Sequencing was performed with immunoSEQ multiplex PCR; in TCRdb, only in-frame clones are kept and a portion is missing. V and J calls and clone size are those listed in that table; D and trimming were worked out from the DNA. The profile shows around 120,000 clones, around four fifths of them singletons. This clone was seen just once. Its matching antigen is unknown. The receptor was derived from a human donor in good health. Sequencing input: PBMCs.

The CDR3 nucleotides read TGTGCCAGCAGTGAAGGATTGAGTGTCTATAGTATGAATGAGCAGTTCTTC. It specifies CASSEGLSVYSMNEQFF. The chain combines TRBV6-1 with TRBJ2-1; D is unresolved. The CDR3 consists of 17 residues. Germline V gives CDR1 MNHNS, CDR2 SASEGT. V lost 1 base and J lost 7, with 20 bases in between.